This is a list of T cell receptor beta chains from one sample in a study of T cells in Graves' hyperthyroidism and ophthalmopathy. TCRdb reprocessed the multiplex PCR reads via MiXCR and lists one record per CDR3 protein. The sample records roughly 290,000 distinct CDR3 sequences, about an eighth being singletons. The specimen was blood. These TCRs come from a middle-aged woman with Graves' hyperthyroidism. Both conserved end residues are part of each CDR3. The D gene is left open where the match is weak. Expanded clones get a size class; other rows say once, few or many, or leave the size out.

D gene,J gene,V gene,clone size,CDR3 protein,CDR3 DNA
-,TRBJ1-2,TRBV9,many,CASSVGDSYGYTF,TGTGCCAGCAGCGTAGGAGATTCCTATGGCTACACCTTC
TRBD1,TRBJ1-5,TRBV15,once,CATSRDGTGGNQPQHF,TGTGCCACCAGCAGAGATGGGACAGGGGGCAATCAGCCCCAGCATTTT
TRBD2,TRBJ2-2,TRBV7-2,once,CASSQGLAGGVGELFF,TGTGCCAGCAGCCAAGGACTAGCAGGAGGTGTCGGGGAGCTGTTTTTT
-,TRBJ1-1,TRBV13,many,CASSSGRTNTEAFF,TGTGCCAGCAGCTCGGGACGGACTAACACTGAAGCTTTCTTT
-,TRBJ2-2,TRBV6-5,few,CASSYRGAPNTGELFF,TGTGCCAGCAGTTACCGTGGAGCCCCGAACACCGGGGAGCTGTTTTTT
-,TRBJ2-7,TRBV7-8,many,CASSLLGAGVSYEQYF,TGTGCCAGCAGCTTACTGGGGGCCGGGGTATCCTACGAGCAGTACTTC
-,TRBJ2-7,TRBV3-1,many,CASSQVEKAYEQYF,TGTGCCAGCAGCCAAGTGGAGAAGGCATACGAGCAGTACTTC
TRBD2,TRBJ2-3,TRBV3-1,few,CASSPTSGGDTQYF,TGTGCCAGCAGCCCGACTAGCGGGGGAGATACGCAGTATTTT
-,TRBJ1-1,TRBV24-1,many,CATTSSGEAFF,TGTGCCACCACCTCTAGTGGTGAAGCTTTCTTT
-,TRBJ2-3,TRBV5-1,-,CASIPGSGLSTDTQYF,TGCGCCAGCATTCCGGGGAGTGGCCTCTCCACAGATACGCAGTATTTT
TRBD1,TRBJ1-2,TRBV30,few,CAWTPGGRSGYTF,TGTGCCTGGACCCCAGGGGGTCGGTCTGGCTACACCTTC